Listed here are 5 T cell receptor beta chains from one sample, sequenced in a study of regulatory T cells in long-lasting Graves disease. Assembly of TCR beta libraries relied on iRepertoire HTBI primers together with Arm-PCR of CDR3 regions. Using its own MiXCR run on the multiplex PCR reads, TCRdb lists one record per CDR3 protein. The sample has 650,000 to 700,000 distinct CDR3 sequences; 30% are singletons. Sample time point: persistent/refractory GD, antithyroid drugs over 5 years with positive TRAb. PBMC RNA served as the TCR library source. This specimen was peripheral blood mononuclear cells (PBMCs), taken when the disease was refractory, from a patient treated with antithyroid drugs. The receptors derive from a female donor with Graves disease.

This clonotype came up a few times. J is TRBJ1-3 and V is TRBV28, with TRBD1 matching 9 bases. V gave up 1 base and J gave up 2 bases; unmatched junction bases: 3. This CDR3 comprises 16 residues. Germline CDR1 MDHEN, CDR2 SYDVKM. CDR3 protein: CASSLFRTGAGNTIYF. The CDR3 DNA sequence: TGTGCCAGCAGTTTATTTCGGACAGGGGCTGGAAACACCATATATTTT.

This clonotype was observed a handful of times. CDR3 in amino acids: CAISESIGRAEKLFF. In DNA form, the CDR3 reads TGTGCCATCAGTGAGTCGATAGGGAGAGCTGAAAAACTGTTTTTT. The chain combines TRBV10-3 with TRBJ1-4; D gene uncertain. This CDR3 comprises 15 residues. Germline V lookup: CDR1 ENHRY, CDR2 SYGVKD. Deletions cut 0 bases from V and 7 bases from J, with 12 bases between.

This chain joins TRBV7-3 and TRBJ2-2; TRBD1 matches 8 bases. Germline values: CDR1 SGHTA, CDR2 FQGTGA. This CDR3 has 16 residues. V lost 0 bases and J lost 5; bases outside the gene matches: 5. The CDR3 loop is CASSLTAGGFTGELFF. The CDR3 DNA follows: TGTGCCAGCAGCTTAACGGCAGGGGGCTTTACCGGGGAGCTGTTTTTT.

This clonotype was seen a few times. The chain recombines TRBV9 with TRBJ2-7; TRBD1 agrees at 10 bases. CDR3 length: 14 amino acids. Per the germline V gene, CDR1 is SGDLS and CDR2 is YYNGEE. V was clipped by 3 bases and J by 4 bases; unmatched bases: 4. The CDR3 DNA reads TGTGCCAGCAGCGAGGGACAGGGGACGTACGAGCAGTACTTC. Amino acid sequence: CASSEGQGTYEQYF.

V gene TRBV25-1 combines with J gene TRBJ2-2; no firm D call. The CDR3 runs 14 residues. Germline assignment: CDR1 MGHDK and CDR2 SYGVNS. Trimming cost V 7 bases and J 6 bases, with 15 bases left between them. CDR3 nucleotides: TGTGCCAGCACCGAGAGGCATATCGCCGGGGAGCTGTTTTTT. Translated, it gives CASTERHIAGELFF.